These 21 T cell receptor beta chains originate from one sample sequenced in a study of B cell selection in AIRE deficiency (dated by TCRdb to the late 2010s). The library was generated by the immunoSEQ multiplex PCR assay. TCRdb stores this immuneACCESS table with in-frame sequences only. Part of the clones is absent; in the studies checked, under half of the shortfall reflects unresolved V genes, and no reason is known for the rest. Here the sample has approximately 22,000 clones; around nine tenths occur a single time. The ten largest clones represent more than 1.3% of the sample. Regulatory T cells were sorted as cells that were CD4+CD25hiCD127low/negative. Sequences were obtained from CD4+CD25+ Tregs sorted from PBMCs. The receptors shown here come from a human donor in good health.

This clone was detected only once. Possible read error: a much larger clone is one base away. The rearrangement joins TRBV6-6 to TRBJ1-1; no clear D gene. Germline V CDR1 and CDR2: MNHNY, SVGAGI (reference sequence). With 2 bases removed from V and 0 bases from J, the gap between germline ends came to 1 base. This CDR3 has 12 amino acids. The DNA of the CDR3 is TGTGCCAGCAGTTACGTGAACACTGAAGCTTTCTTT. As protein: CASSYVNTEAFF.

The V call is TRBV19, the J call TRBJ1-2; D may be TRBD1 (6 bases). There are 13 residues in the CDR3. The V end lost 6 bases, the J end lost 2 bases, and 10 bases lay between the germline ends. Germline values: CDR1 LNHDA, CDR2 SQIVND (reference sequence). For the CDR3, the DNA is TGTGCCAGTAGAATACAGGGAAACTATGGCTACACCTTC. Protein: CASRIQGNYGYTF.

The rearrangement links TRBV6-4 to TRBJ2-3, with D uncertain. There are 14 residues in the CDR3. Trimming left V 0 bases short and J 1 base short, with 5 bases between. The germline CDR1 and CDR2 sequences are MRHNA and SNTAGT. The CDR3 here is CASSDSSRTDTQYF. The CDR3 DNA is TGTGCCAGCAGTGACTCGAGTCGCACAGATACGCAGTATTTT.

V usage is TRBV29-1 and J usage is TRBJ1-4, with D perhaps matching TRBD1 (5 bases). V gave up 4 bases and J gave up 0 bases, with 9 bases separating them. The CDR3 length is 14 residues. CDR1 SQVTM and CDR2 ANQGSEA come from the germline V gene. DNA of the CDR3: TGCAGCGTTGGGGGGTCATCAACTAATGAAAAACTGTTTTTT. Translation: CSVGGSSTNEKLFF.

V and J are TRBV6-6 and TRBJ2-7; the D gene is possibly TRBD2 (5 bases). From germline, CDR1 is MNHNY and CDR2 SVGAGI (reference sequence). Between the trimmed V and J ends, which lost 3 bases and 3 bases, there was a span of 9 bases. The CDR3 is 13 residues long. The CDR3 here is CASSYSAVYEQYF. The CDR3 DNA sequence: TGTGCCAGCAGTTATAGCGCTGTCTACGAGCAGTACTTC.

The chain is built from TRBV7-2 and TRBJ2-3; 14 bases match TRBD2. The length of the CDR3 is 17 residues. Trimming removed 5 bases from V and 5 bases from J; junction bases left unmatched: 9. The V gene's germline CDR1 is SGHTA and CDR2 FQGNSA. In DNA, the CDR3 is TGTGCCAGCAGCGGAGGGACTAGCGGGGGCTCGGGAGATACGCAGTATTTT. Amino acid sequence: CASSGGTSGGSGDTQYF.

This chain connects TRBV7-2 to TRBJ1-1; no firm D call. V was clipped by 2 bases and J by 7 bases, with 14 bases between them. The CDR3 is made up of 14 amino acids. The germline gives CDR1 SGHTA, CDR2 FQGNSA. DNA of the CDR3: TGTGCCAGCAGCTTAACGGGTTATCCCCATGAAGCTTTCTTT. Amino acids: CASSLTGYPHEAFF.

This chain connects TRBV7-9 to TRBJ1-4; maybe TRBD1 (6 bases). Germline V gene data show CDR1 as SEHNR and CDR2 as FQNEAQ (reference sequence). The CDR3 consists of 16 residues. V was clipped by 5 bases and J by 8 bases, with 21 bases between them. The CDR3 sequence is CASSLPRTAGMEKLFF. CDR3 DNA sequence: TGTGCCAGCAGCCTCCCTAGGACAGCCGGGATGGAAAAACTGTTTTTT.

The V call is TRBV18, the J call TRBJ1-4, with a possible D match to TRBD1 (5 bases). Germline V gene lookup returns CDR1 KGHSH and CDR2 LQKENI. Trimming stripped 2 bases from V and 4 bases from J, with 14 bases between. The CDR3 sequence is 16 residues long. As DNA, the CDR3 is TGTGCCAGCTCACCATTTTTGGAGGGACTTAATGAAAAACTGTTTTTT. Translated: CASSPFLEGLNEKLFF. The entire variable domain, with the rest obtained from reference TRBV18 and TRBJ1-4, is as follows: NAGVMQNPRHLVRRRGQEARLRCSPMKGHSHVYWYRQLPEEGLKFMVYLQKENIIDESGMPKERFSAEFPKEGPSILRIQQVVRGDSAAYFCASSPFLEGLNEKLFFGSGTQLSVL.

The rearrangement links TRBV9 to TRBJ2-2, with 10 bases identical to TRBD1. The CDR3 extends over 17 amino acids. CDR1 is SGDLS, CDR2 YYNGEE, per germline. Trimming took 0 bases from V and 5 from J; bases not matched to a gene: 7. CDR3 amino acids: CASSVVPTGGQTGELFF. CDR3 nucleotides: TGTGCCAGCAGCGTAGTCCCGACAGGGGGCCAAACCGGGGAGCTGTTTTTT.

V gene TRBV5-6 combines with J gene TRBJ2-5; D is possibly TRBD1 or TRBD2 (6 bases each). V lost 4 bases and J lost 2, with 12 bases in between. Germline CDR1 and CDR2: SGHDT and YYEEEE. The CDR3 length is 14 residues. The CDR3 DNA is TGTGCCAGCAGCCCTCGGAGGGGGCAAGAGACCCAGTACTTC. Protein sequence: CASSPRRGQETQYF.

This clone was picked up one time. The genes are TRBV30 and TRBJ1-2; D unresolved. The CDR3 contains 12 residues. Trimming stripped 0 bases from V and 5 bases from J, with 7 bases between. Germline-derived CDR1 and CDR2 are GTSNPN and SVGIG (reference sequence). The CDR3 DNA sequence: TGTGCCTGGAGTGTGAATCTTTATGGCTACACCTTC. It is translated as CAWSVNLYGYTF.

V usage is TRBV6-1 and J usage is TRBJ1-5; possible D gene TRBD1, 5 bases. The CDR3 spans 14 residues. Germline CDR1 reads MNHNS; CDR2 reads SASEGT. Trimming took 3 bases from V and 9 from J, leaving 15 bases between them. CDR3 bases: TGTGCCAGCAGTGATAGGGGCCTCCCGTGGCCCCAGCATTTT. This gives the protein CASSDRGLPWPQHF.

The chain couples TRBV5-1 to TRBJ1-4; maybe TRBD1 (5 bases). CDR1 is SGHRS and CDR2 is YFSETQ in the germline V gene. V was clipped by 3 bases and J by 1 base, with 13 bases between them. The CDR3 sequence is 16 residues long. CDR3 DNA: TGCGCCAGCAGCTCACTCAGTGGGGGAACTAATGAAAAACTGTTTTTT. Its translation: CASSSLSGGTNEKLFF.

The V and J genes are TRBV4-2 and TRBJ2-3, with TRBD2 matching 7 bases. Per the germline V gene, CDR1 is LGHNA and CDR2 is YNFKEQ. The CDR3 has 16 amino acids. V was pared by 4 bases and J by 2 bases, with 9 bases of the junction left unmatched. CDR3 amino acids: CASSPGRAGNTDTQYF. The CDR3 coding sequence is TGTGCCAGCAGCCCAGGGCGAGCGGGGAACACAGATACGCAGTATTTT.

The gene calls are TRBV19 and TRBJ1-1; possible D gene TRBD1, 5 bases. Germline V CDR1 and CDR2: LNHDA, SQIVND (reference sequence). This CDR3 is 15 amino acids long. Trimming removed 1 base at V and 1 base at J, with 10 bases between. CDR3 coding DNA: TGTGCCAGTAGTATAGCCCCTGGGGCGAACACTGAAGCTTTCTTT. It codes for CASSIAPGANTEAFF. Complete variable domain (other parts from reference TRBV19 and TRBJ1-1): DGGITQSPKYLFRKEGQNVTLSCEQNLNHDAMYWYRQDPGQGLRLIYYSQIVNDFQKGDIAEGYSVSREKKESFPLTVTSAQKNPTAFYLCASSIAPGANTEAFFGQGTRLTVV.

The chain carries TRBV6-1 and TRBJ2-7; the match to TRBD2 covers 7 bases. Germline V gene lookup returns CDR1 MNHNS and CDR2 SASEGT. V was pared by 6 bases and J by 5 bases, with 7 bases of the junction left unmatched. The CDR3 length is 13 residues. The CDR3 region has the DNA TGTGCCAGCAGGCCAGGACTAGTCCACGAGCAGTACTTC. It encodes CASRPGLVHEQYF.

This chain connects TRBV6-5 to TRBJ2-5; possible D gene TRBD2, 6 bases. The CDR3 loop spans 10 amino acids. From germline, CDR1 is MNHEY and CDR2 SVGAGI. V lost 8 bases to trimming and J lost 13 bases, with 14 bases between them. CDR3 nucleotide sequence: TGTGCCAGCGGATATCTAGCGCCGTACTTC. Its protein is CASGYLAPYF.

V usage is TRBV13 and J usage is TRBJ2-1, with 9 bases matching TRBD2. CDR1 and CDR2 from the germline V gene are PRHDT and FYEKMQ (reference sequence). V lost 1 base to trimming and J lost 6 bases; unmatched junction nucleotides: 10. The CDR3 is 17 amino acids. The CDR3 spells CASSLVSEQREVNEQFF. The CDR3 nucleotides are TGTGCCAGCAGCTTAGTTTCCGAGCAGCGGGAGGTCAATGAGCAGTTCTTC.

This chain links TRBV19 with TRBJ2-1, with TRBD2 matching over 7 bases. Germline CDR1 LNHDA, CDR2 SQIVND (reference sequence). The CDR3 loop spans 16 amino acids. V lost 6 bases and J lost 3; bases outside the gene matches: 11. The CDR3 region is CASSRLGTGGYNEQFF. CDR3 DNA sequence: TGTGCCAGTAGCCGACTTGGGACGGGGGGCTACAATGAGCAGTTCTTC.

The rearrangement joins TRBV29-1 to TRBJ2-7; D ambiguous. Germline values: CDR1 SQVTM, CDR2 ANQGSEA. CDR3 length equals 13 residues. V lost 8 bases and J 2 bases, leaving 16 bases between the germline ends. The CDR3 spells CSISGSWPYEQYF. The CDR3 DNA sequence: TGCAGCATATCCGGGTCCTGGCCCTACGAGCAGTACTTC.